This T cell receptor (beta chain) was captured by sequencing in a study of T cells in Graves' hyperthyroidism and ophthalmopathy (dated by TCRdb to about 2019). Notes on the research overall: To identify TCR V-J signatures that set the groups apart, the researchers used a discovery cohort of 100 patients, made up of roughly 40 with Graves' ophthalmopathy and about 60 with stable Graves' hyperthyroidism. The paper describes TCR Vbeta CDR3 sequencing of some 130 peripheral blood samples, made up of roughly 40 ophthalmopathy patients, roughly 80 hyperthyroidism patients and 17 progressor patients. After blood sampling, hyperthyroidism patients were treated with methimazole at a starting dose of 30 mg daily, and ophthalmopathy patients were treated with high-dose intravenous methylprednisolone. The study also compared thyroid tissue and blood T-cell repertoires from roughly six Graves' hyperthyroidism patients. An independent validation cohort of under 20 hyperthyroidism patients and 17 patients who later progressed to ophthalmopathy tested prospective prediction of ophthalmopathy. The approximately 100 discovery patients were randomly split 7:3 into training and test sets.

The paper as a whole reports these results and caveats: In validation, the model predicted progression to ophthalmopathy with over 60% sensitivity and roughly 75% specificity, a median of 6.5 months before onset. Sample size was not statistically predetermined, and investigators were not blinded to group allocation. Ophthalmopathy was separated from stable hyperthyroidism by a 13 V-J signature model, with roughly 88% sensitivity and about 81% specificity obtained in cross-validation and 80%/75% obtained in testing. Most expanded thyroid clonotypes (frequency above 0.001) were also detected in blood, a finding suggesting that blood repertoires may reflect thyroid immune responses.

The TCR beta CDR3 regions were amplified from RNA transcripts. For the first round of RT-PCR on the TCR CDR3, the HTBI primer set was used together with the Qiagen OneStep RT-PCR kit. Libraries were constructed in a second round of multiplex PCR, after which size selection and purification were carried out. Paired-end sequencing of the libraries was performed with 100 bp reads on an Illumina HiSeq2000. In the source study's methods: Raw data were processed with SOAPnuke, discarding reads with adapters, uncalled bases, mean Phred below 15, or no exact constant-primer or identifier match. COPE v1.2.5 was used to merge high-quality paired reads, and clonotypes were defined as unique nucleotide sequences. MiTCR v1.1 was used to align clonotypes to the IMGT TRBV, TRBD and TRBJ reference segments. Only V-J combinations with frequency above 0.0001, covering 99% to 99.2% of repertoires, were analysed. The TCS score was defined as F50 (clonal expansion) divided by E x V (chaos), with BLOSUM62-based TCRdist calculated between CDR3 peptides within each V-J. Welch's t-statistics and random forest reduced roughly 530 V-J features to roughly 13, which were used in a naive Bayes classifier (R e1071). TCRdb reworked the public reads: Q25 trimming with fastp, MiXCR clone assembly, productive beta chains retained. One record per CDR3 amino acid sequence lists the most common genes and DNA. V and J calls and clone size were set by TCRdb, not the authors. The sample records under 700,000 distinct CDR3 sequences, more than 45% of which are singletons. About 8.2% of the sample is taken by the ten largest.

Concerning this clonotype: Its antigen is currently not known. There are no base qualities to consult, and no much larger clone falls within one base.

Graves' hyperthyroidism was defined as stable when no progression to ophthalmopathy occurred over 18 months of follow-up. Hyperthyroidism patients were newly diagnosed, with disease duration under 2 months, and aged 18 to 65 years. Patients with uncontrolled infections, other autoimmune diseases, pregnancy or lactation were excluded. Diagnoses were based on clinical symptoms, serum thyroxine and TRAb, thyroid ultrasound and orbital computed tomography. Total RNA was extracted with Trizol reagent, and quality was checked on an Agilent 2100 Bioanalyzer. The germline V gene encodes CDR1 DFQATT and CDR2 SNEGSKA (reference sequence). The CDR3 spans 14 residues, from the cysteine through the phenylalanine. This entry keeps only the CDR3 DNA: 42 bases, framed from base 1. Ends trimmed: V by 5 bases, J by 0 bases; bases unmatched to a gene: 5.

The clonotype originates from a woman between 18 and 30 years old with Graves' hyperthyroidism. Donor details come from another sample of the same person, matched by shared clones. This chain is built from TRBV20-1 and TRBJ2-7; TRBD2 matches 9 bases in the middle. Input material: peripheral blood or thyroid tissue (not recorded which). CDR3 protein: CSALLAGYSYEQYF. The DNA is as follows: TGCAGTGCTTTGCTAGCGGGGTACTCCTACGAGCAGTACTTC.